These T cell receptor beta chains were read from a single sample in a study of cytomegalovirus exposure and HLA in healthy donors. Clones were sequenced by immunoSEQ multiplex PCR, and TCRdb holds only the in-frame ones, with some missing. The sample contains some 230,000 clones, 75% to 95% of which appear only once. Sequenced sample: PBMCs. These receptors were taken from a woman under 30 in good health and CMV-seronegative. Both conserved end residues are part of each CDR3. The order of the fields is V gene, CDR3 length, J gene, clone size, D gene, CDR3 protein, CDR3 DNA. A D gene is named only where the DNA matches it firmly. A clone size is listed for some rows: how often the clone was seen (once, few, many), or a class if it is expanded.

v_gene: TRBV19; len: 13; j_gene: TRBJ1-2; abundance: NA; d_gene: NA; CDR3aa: CASSIDTGGRDTF; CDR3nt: TGTGCCAGTAGTATAGATACAGGTGGTAGAGACACCTTC
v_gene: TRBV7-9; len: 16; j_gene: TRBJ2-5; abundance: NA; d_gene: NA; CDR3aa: CASSLPTGIGRETQYF; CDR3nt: TGTGCCAGCAGCTTACCCACGGGGATAGGGCGAGAGACCCAGTACTTC
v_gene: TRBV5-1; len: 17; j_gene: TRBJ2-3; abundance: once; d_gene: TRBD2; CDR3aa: CASSLSSRLAGLNTQYF; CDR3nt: TGCGCCAGCAGCTTGTCTTCTCGACTAGCGGGACTAAATACGCAGTATTTT
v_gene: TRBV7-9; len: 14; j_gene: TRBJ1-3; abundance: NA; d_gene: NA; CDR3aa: CASTYQASGNTIYF; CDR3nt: TGTGCCAGCACCTATCAGGCCTCTGGAAACACCATATATTTT
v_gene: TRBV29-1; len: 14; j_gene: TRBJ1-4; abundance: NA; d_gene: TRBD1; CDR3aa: CSGLTGTEGEKLFF; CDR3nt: TGCAGCGGTCTCACCGGGACAGAGGGTGAAAAACTGTTTTTT
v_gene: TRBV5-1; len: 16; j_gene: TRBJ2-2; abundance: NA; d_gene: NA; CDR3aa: CASSWGTRGMTGELFF; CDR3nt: TGCGCCAGCAGCTGGGGGACAAGGGGTATGACCGGGGAGCTGTTTTTT
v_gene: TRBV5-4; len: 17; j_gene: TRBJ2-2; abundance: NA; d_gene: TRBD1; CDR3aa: CASSSKLGTGGSGELFF; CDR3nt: TGTGCCAGCAGCTCCAAACTCGGGACAGGGGGATCGGGGGAGCTGTTTTTT
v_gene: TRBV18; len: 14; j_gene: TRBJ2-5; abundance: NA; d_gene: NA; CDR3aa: CASSPVGAGETQYF; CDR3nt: TGTGCCAGCTCACCGGTTGGGGCAGGAGAGACCCAGTACTTC
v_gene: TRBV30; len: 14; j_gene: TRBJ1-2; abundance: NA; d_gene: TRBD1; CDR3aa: CAWARDRDDYGYTF; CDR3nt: TGTGCCTGGGCGAGGGACAGGGACGACTATGGCTACACCTTC
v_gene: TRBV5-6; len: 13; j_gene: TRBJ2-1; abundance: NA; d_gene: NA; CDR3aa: CASRGTMGNEQFF; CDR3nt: TGTGCCAGCAGGGGGACAATGGGAAATGAGCAGTTCTTC
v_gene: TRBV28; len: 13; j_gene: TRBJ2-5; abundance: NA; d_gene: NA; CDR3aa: CASSPLDREGQYF; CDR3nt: TGTGCCAGCAGTCCCCTGGACAGGGAGGGCCAGTACTTC
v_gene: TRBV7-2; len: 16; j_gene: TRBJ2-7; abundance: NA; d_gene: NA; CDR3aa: CASIFPGMTGIYEQYF; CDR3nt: TGTGCCAGCATCTTTCCTGGAATGACAGGAATTTACGAGCAGTACTTC
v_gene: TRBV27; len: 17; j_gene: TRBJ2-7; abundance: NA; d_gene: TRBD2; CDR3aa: CASSSVPRGGGGYEQYF; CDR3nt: TGTGCCAGCAGTTCCGTTCCCCGGGGGGGAGGGGGATACGAGCAGTACTTC
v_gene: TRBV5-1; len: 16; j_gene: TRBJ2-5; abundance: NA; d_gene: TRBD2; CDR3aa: CASSWGTSGRTETQYF; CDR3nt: TGCGCCAGCAGCTGGGGGACTAGCGGGAGAACAGAGACCCAGTACTTC
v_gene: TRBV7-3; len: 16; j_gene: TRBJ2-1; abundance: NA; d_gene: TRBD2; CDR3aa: CASSTTLAGVGNEQFF; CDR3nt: TGTGCCAGCAGCACGACGCTAGCGGGAGTTGGCAATGAGCAGTTCTTC
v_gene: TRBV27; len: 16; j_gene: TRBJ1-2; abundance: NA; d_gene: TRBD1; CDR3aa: CASSFVHSRQGDGYTF; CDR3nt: TGTGCCAGCAGTTTCGTCCACTCCAGACAGGGGGATGGCTACACCTTC
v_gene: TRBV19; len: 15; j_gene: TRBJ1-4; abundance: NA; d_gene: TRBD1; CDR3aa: CASSRVTGVGEKLFF; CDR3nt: TGTGCCAGTAGTAGAGTCACAGGGGTCGGTGAAAAACTGTTTTTT
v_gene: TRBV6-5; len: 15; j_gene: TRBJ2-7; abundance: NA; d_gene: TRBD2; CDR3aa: CASSPRTSGGYEQYF; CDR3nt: TGTGCCAGCAGTCCTAGGACTAGCGGGGGCTACGAGCAGTACTTC
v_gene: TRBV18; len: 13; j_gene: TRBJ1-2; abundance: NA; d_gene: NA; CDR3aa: CASSPGSDYGYTF; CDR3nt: TGTGCCAGCTCACCTGGGAGCGACTATGGCTACACCTTC
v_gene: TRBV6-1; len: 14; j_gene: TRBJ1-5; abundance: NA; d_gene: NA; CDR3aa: CASSEGRSNQPQHF; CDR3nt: TGTGCCAGCAGTGAAGGTAGGAGTAATCAGCCCCAGCATTTT
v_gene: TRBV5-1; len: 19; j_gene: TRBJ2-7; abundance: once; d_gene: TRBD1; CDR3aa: CASSSAIRQGLPRSYEQYF; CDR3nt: TGCGCCAGCAGTTCGGCTATACGACAGGGGCTCCCCCGCTCCTACGAGCAGTACTTC
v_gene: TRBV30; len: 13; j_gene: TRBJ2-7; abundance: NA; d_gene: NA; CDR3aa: CAWKGPSAGEQYF; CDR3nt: TGTGCCTGGAAAGGCCCATCCGCGGGCGAGCAGTACTTC
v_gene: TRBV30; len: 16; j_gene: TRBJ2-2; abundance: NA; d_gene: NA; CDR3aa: CAWSLPWPGATGELFF; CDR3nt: TGTGCCTGGAGCCTACCTTGGCCAGGGGCCACCGGGGAGCTGTTTTTT
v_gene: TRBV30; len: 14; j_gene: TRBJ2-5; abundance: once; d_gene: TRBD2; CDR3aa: CAWSLGLAEETQYF; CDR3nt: TGTGCCTGGAGTTTGGGACTAGCGGAAGAGACCCAGTACTTC
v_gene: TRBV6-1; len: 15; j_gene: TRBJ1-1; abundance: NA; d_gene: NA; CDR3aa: CASSEATQGITEAFF; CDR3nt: TGTGCCAGCAGTGAAGCAACCCAGGGGATCACTGAAGCTTTCTTT
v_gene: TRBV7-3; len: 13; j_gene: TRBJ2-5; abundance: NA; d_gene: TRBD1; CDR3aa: CASGNDREETQYF; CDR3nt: TGTGCCAGCGGAAACGACAGGGAAGAGACCCAGTACTTC
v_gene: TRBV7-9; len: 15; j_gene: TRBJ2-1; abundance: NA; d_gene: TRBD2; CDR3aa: CASSFPSGNYNEQFF; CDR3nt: TGTGCCAGCAGCTTTCCTAGCGGGAATTACAATGAGCAGTTCTTC
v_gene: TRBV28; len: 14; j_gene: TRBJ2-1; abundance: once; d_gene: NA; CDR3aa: CASSTYSSYNEQFF; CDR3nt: TGTGCCAGCAGCACTTACAGCTCCTACAATGAGCAGTTCTTC
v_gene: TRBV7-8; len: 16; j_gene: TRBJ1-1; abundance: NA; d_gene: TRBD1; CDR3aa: CASSNRGQGAWTEAFF; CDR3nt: TGTGCCAGCAGCAATAGAGGGCAGGGGGCCTGGACTGAAGCTTTCTTT
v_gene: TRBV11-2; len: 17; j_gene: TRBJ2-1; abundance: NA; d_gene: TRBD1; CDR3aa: CASSPDRIRGSRNEQFF; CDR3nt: TGTGCCAGCAGCCCCGACCGGATCAGGGGGAGCCGCAATGAGCAGTTCTTC
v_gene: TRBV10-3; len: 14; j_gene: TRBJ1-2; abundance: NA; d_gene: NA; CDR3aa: CAISAQGANYGYTF; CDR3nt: TGTGCCATCAGTGCACAGGGCGCCAACTATGGCTACACCTTC
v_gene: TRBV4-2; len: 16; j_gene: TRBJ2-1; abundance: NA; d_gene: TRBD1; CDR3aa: CASSQAGTGSYNEQFF; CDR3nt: TGTGCCAGCAGCCAGGCCGGGACAGGCTCCTACAATGAGCAGTTCTTC
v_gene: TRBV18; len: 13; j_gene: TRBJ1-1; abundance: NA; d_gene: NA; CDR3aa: CASSPALNTEAFF; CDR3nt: TGTGCCAGCTCACCAGCGCTGAACACTGAAGCTTTCTTT
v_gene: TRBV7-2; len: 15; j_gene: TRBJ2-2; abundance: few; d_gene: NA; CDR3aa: CASSLGRSVAGELFF; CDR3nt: TGTGCCAGCAGCTTAGGCCGTTCGGTCGCCGGGGAGCTGTTTTTT
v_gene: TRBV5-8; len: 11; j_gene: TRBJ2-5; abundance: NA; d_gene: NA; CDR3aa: CASSLMETQYF; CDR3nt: TGTGCCAGCAGCCTAATGGAGACCCAGTACTTC
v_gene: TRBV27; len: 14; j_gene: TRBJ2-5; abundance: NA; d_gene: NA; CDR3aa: CASSLQGSRETQYF; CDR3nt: TGTGCCAGCAGTTTACAGGGGTCTCGAGAGACCCAGTACTTC
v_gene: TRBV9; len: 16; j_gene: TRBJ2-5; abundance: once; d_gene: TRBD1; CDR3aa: CASSGRDRGVVETQYF; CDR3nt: TGTGCCAGCAGCGGGAGAGACAGGGGAGTGGTGGAGACCCAGTACTTC
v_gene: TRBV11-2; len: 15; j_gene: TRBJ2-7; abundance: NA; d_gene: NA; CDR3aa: CASSLTGTYLYEQYF; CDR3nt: TGTGCCAGCAGCTTAACCGGGACATATCTCTACGAGCAGTACTTC
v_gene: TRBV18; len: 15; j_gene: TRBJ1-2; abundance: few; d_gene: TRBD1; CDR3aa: CASSPPTGGDEDYTF; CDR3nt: TGTGCCAGCTCACCTCCGACAGGGGGCGATGAGGACTACACCTTC
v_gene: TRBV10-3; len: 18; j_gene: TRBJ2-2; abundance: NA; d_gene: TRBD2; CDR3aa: CAISDVSEGLGIPGELFF; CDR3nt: TGTGCCATCAGTGATGTTAGTGAGGGACTAGGTATCCCCGGGGAGCTGTTTTTT